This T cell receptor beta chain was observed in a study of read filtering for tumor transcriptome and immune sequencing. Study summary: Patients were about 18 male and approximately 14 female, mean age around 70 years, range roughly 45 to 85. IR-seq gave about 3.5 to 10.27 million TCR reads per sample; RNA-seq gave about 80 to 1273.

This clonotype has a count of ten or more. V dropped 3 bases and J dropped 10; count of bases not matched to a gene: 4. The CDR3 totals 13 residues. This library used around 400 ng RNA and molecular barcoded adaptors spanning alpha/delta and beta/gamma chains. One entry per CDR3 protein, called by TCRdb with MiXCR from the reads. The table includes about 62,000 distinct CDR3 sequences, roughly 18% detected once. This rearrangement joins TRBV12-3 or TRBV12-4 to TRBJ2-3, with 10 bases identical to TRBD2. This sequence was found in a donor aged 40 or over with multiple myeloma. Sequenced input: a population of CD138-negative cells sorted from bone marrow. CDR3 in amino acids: CASSFSGGAPQYF. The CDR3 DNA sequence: TGTGCCAGCAGTTTCAGCGGGGGGGCACCGCAGTATTTT.